Listed here are 19 T cell receptor beta chains from one sample, sequenced in a study of blood T cell repertoires in COVID-19. Some clones are missing from TCRdb's copy, which holds only in-frame ones; the method was immunoSEQ multiplex PCR. The sample holds 200,000 to 250,000 clones, 70% to 90% seen once. The sequenced sample consisted of peripheral blood. The receptors here all came from a man in his thirties or forties with COVID-19, enrolled during active disease.

This chain connects TRBV7-9 to TRBJ2-7; 8 positions agree with TRBD1. The germline CDR1 and CDR2 sequences are SEHNR and FQNEAQ (reference sequence). With V trimmed by 5 bases and J by 3 bases, 6 bases remained unmatched. The CDR3 consists of 14 residues. For the CDR3, the DNA is TGTGCCAGCAGCACCGGACAGGGATTCTACGAGCAGTACTTC. Protein product: CASSTGQGFYEQYF.

This clone was counted a single time. The chain has TRBV28 and TRBJ1-1; TRBD1 matches at 7 bases. Germline CDR1 MDHEN, CDR2 SYDVKM. J lost 3 bases, V lost 5 bases, and 3 bases had no gene match. The CDR3 consists of 13 residues. CDR3 amino acids: CASSGRGYTEAFF. In DNA form, the CDR3 reads TGTGCCAGCAGTGGCAGGGGGTACACTGAAGCTTTCTTT.

The J gene is TRBJ1-1, the V gene TRBV6-2 or TRBV6-3; weak D call: TRBD1 (6 bases). The CDR3 consists of 15 residues. Trimming pared 5 bases from V and 6 bases from J, leaving 19 bases between. Germline V lookup: CDR1 MNHEY, CDR2 SVGEGT. The CDR3 bases are TGTGCCAGCAGTCTCGTTGGGGGCGTCGTTTCTGAAGCTTTCTTT. It encodes CASSLVGGVVSEAFF.

This clone was counted between two and nine times. The V and J genes are TRBV9 and TRBJ1-2, with D unresolved. The CDR3 runs to 15 residues. Germline V gives CDR1 SGDLS, CDR2 YYNGEE. V was clipped by 0 bases and J by 5 bases, with 14 bases between them. In DNA, the CDR3 is TGTGCCAGCAGCGTAGGGGCCGCGACCCTTTATGGCTACACCTTC. Protein sequence: CASSVGAATLYGYTF.

This sequence joins TRBV30 and TRBJ1-1, with D perhaps matching TRBD1 (5 bases). Germline V lookup: CDR1 GTSNPN, CDR2 SVGIG (reference sequence). The CDR3 has 14 amino acids. V lost 2 bases and J lost 4, with 14 bases in between. The CDR3 spells CAWSTLGGTTEAFF. CDR3 DNA sequence: TGTGCCTGGAGTACCCTCGGGGGTACCACTGAAGCTTTCTTT.

The chain uses TRBV6-5 and TRBJ1-4; D is undetermined. CDR3 length equals 14 residues. Trimming cost V 8 bases and J 0 bases, with 10 bases left between them. Germline lookup yields CDR1 MNHEY and CDR2 SVGAGI. CDR3 residues: CASGVSATNEKLFF. The DNA for the CDR3 is TGTGCCAGCGGGGTTAGCGCAACTAATGAAAAACTGTTTTTT.

The chain has TRBV4-1 and TRBJ1-2; D ambiguous. Germline V gene sequence: CDR1 MGHRA, CDR2 YSYEKL. Trimming left V 0 bases short and J 0 bases short, with 14 bases between. The CDR3 totals 17 residues. CDR3 sequence (DNA): TGCGCCAGCAGCCAAGATCAATCATGGGGAGCTAACTATGGCTACACCTTC. Amino acid sequence: CASSQDQSWGANYGYTF.

The chain joins TRBV6-5 to TRBJ2-7; 7 bases map to TRBD2. Germline V gives CDR1 MNHEY, CDR2 SVGAGI. CDR3 length: 14 amino acids. V gave up 8 bases and J gave up 11 bases; unmatched junction bases: 18. The CDR3 DNA is TGTGCCAGCTCATGGCGGGGGAGGACTCAAAAGGAGTACTTC. Amino acid sequence: CASSWRGRTQKEYF.

The chain carries TRBV20-1 and TRBJ2-1; D is possibly TRBD1 (5 bases). CDR1 is DFQATT and CDR2 is SNEGSKA in the germline V gene (reference sequence). The CDR3 loop spans 11 amino acids. Trimming left V 3 bases short and J 8 bases short, with 8 bases between. Written as DNA, the CDR3 is TGCAGTGCTAGCAGGGAAGATGAGCAGTTCTTC. This translates into CSASREDEQFF.

This rearrangement joins TRBV6-5 to TRBJ1-2; no clear D. The CDR3 contains 15 residues. V gave up 7 bases and J gave up 2 bases, with 17 bases separating them. Germline V CDR1 and CDR2: MNHEY, SVGAGI. The CDR3 spells CASIPREGVNYGYTF. The CDR3 bases are TGTGCCAGCATCCCCCGGGAGGGAGTAAACTATGGCTACACCTTC.

The J gene is TRBJ2-1, the V gene TRBV6-2 or TRBV6-3; 8 bases agree with TRBD2. This CDR3 is built from 15 residues. Per the germline V gene, CDR1 is MNHEY and CDR2 is SVGEGT. With V trimmed by 3 bases and J by 7 bases, 8 bases remained unmatched. In nucleotides, the CDR3 is TGTGCCAGCAGTTATGAGCTAGCGGGCCAGAATGAGCAGTTCTTC. Protein: CASSYELAGQNEQFF.

The chain carries TRBV18 and TRBJ1-5, with TRBD1 as a possible D gene (5 bases). The CDR3 consists of 13 residues. V was cut by 4 bases and J by 7 bases, with 11 bases left in between. Germline CDR1 is KGHSH and CDR2 is LQKENI. The CDR3 loop is CASSRGEDQPQHF. Written as DNA, the CDR3 is TGTGCCAGCTCACGGGGGGAAGACCAGCCCCAGCATTTT.

The chain links TRBV25-1 to TRBJ2-1; the match to TRBD1 covers 8 bases. This CDR3 contains 14 residues. From germline, CDR1 is MGHDK and CDR2 SYGVNS. V shed 8 bases and J 4 bases; nucleotides not matched to a gene: 7. The CDR3 DNA sequence: TGTGCCAGCGGGGACAGGAGGGGGTACAATGAGCAGTTCTTC. It translates to CASGDRRGYNEQFF.

The chain carries TRBV18 and TRBJ2-5; weak D call: TRBD1 (5 bases). There are 13 residues in the CDR3. Germline V gene data show CDR1 as KGHSH and CDR2 as LQKENI. Trimming cost V 5 bases and J 1 base, with 8 bases left between them. The CDR3 region is CASSSGSQETQYF. CDR3 DNA: TGTGCCAGCTCATCAGGGTCCCAAGAGACCCAGTACTTC.

The chain links TRBV15 to TRBJ1-2; D is possibly TRBD1 (6 bases). This CDR3 comprises 13 residues. Between the trimmed V and J ends, which lost 7 bases and 3 bases, there was a span of 12 bases. Germline assignment: CDR1 LNHNV and CDR2 YYDKDF (reference sequence). DNA of the CDR3: TGTGCCACCACCCCCAGGACAGACTATGGCTACACCTTC. Amino acids: CATTPRTDYGYTF.

This chain links TRBV7-2 with TRBJ2-1; unclear D gene. Deletions cut 3 bases from V and 4 bases from J, with 4 bases between. The germline V gene has CDR1 SGHTA and CDR2 FQGNSA. This CDR3 comprises 12 residues. The CDR3 nucleotides read TGTGCCAGCAGCTTTCAGTACAATGAGCAGTTCTTC. Translated, it gives CASSFQYNEQFF.

The chain is built from TRBV29-1 and TRBJ1-1; D is undetermined. V gave up 4 bases and J gave up 11 bases, with 8 bases separating them. The CDR3 spans 9 residues. CDR1 and CDR2 from the germline V gene are SQVTM and ANQGSEA. The CDR3 loop reads CSVVGEAFF. The CDR3 nucleotides are TGCAGCGTTGTCGGGGAGGCTTTCTTT.

The rearrangement uses TRBV19 and TRBJ1-6, with a possible D match to TRBD1 (5 bases). The V gene's germline CDR1 is LNHDA and CDR2 SQIVND (reference sequence). This CDR3 has 16 amino acids. V shed 1 base and J shed 3 bases, with 10 bases lying between them. The CDR3 nucleotides are TGTGCCAGTAGTATAGCCCGGCAGGGCTATAATTCACCCCTCCACTTT. Translated, it gives CASSIARQGYNSPLHF.

The V and J genes are TRBV3-1 (or the pseudogene TRBV3-2) and TRBJ1-1; D not certain. Germline V lookup: CDR1 LGHDT, CDR2 YNNKEL (reference sequence). V lost 1 base and J 3 bases, leaving 12 bases between the germline ends. The CDR3 loop spans 15 amino acids. CDR3 sequence reads: CASSQARQRDTEAFF. The CDR3 DNA reads TGTGCCAGCAGCCAAGCGAGGCAGCGCGACACTGAAGCTTTCTTT.